This TCR beta chain was obtained from a study of shared clonotypes between healthy human individuals. Study-level results: Measured sharing among donors was expected to vary with sequencing depth.

Bulk PBMC genomic DNA spanned ten immunoSEQ deep plates. TCRdb keeps only in-frame clones here, not all; method: immunoSEQ multiplex PCR. The sample lists 450,000 to 500,000 clones, 81% occurring once. The length of the CDR3 is 15 residues. V shed 3 bases and J shed 5 bases, with 14 bases lying between them. Germline-derived CDR1 and CDR2 are LNHDA and SQIVND (reference sequence). On this clone itself: Its antigen is not known.

The rearrangement links TRBV19 to TRBJ2-1; the D gene is possibly TRBD1 (6 bases). The sample consisted of PBMCs. The TCR sequence derives from a woman aged 40 to 55 in good health. Some clones in this sample may be carry-over from other donors' samples. This chain's CDR3 is CASSILQGSHNEQFF. The CDR3 bases are TGTGCCAGTAGTATCCTACAGGGAAGTCACAATGAGCAGTTCTTC.